This T cell receptor (beta chain) appears in the sequencing data of a study of beta chain features in type 1 diabetes. Expressed TCRB transcripts got sequenced, as all isolated RNA was reverse transcribed. Assay used: immunoSEQ multiplex PCR; TCRdb lists only in-frame clones, some missing. The data contain about 300,000 clones, around 7.3% of them singletons. V was cut by 2 bases and J by 3 bases, with 10 bases left in between. CDR1 is SGHAT and CDR2 is FQNNGV in the germline V gene. The CDR3 is made up of 14 amino acids. This chain uses TRBV11-2 with TRBJ1-2, with D possibly TRBD1 on 6 matching bases. Specimen: central memory CD4+ T cells from blood. The clonotype comes from a woman younger than 30 in good health. CDR3: CASSLTQGDYGYTF. The CDR3 nucleotides are TGTGCCAGCAGCTTAACACAGGGAGACTATGGCTACACCTTC.